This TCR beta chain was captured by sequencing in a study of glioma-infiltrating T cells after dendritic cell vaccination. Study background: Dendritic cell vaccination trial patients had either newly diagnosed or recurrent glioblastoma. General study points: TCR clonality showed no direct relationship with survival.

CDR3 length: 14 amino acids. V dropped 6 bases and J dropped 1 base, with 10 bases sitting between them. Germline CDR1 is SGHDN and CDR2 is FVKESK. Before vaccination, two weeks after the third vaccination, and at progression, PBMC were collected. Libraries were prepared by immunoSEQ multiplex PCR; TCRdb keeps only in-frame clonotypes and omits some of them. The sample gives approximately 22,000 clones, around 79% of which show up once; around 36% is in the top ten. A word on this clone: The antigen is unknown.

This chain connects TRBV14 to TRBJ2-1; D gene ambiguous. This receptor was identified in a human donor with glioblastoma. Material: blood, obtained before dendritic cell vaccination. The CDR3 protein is CASRPLASYNEQFF. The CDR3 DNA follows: TGTGCCAGCAGACCTCTGGCTTCCTACAATGAGCAGTTCTTC.